The subject of this entry is one T cell receptor beta chain. This CDR3 is built from 13 residues. V dropped 3 bases and J dropped 4 bases, with 8 bases sitting between them. From germline, CDR1 is SGHDT and CDR2 YYEEEE. Time point here: peripheral blood 6 weeks after treatment start. The method was immunoSEQ multiplex PCR; TCRdb's version includes in-frame clones alone and lacks a portion of them. This sample carries roughly 42,000 clones, about 90% of them seen once, and the ten largest clones take about 7.3%. The data were obtained in a study of PD-L1 blockade in urothelial cancer. The receptor's source is a man between 65 and 85 years old with urothelial cancer. V usage is TRBV5-6 and J usage is TRBJ1-3; D gene ambiguous. This specimen was PBMCs, taken around atezolizumab (anti-PD-L1) treatment. The CDR3 loop is CASSYGGGNTIYF. The DNA of the CDR3 is TGTGCCAGCAGCTATGGTGGCGGAAACACCATATATTTT.